This T cell receptor (beta chain) was captured in a study of blood T cell repertoires in COVID-19. Study background: The United States, Italy and Spain supplied acute and convalescent COVID-19 samples.

CDR3 size: 14 residues. The V gene's germline CDR1 is MNHEY and CDR2 SMNVEV (reference sequence). With 8 bases removed from V and 6 bases from J, the gap between germline ends came to 19 bases. Some clones are missing from TCRdb's copy, which holds only in-frame ones; the method was immunoSEQ multiplex PCR. The repertoire consists of about 210,000 clones, with approximately 81% occurring once and the leading ten covering about 8.9%. Participants came from some 23 US areas, aged about 18 to 90 years. Participants' own reports of clinical history determined their cohort assignment. The gene calls are TRBV27 and TRBJ2-5; D perhaps matches TRBD2 (5 bases). Sequences were obtained from PBMCs or T cells enriched from blood (not recorded which). The source is a woman between 50 and 59 years old with acute COVID-19. CDR3 region: CASGSTGLLKTQYF. CDR3 nucleotide sequence: TGTGCCAGCGGCTCAACGGGGTTGTTGAAGACCCAGTACTTC.